This is a list of T cell receptor beta chains from one sample in a study of blood T cells in healthy people across ages. TCRdb re-called the 5' RACE reads with MiXCR, one entry per CDR3 protein. The sample consists of about 1.6 million distinct CDR3 sequences, 30% to 40% of them appearing once. Sequenced material: blood. The receptors were gathered from a woman aged 25 to 39 in good health. The CDR3 runs from the conserved cysteine through the conserved F or W. D genes are given only for firm matches. Some rows have no size entry. The others give once, few or many, or a class for an expanded clone.

v_call: TRBV7-9
d_call: TRBD1
j_call: TRBJ2-7
clone_size: many
cdr3_nt: TGTGCCAGCAGCTCGATCCCCCCGGGACAGGGTCAGGGCGAGCAGTACTTC
cdr3_aa: CASSSIPPGQGQGEQYF

v_call: TRBV5-1
d_call: TRBD1
j_call: TRBJ1-2
clone_size: -
cdr3_nt: TGCGCCAGCTGGGGACAGGGGGCATTTCCCCCCTATGGCTACACCTTC
cdr3_aa: CASWGQGAFPPYGYTF

v_call: TRBV11-2
d_call: -
j_call: TRBJ1-2
clone_size: few
cdr3_nt: TGTGCCAGCAGCCGAATTAGCACCGGGACGAACTATGGCTACACCTTC
cdr3_aa: CASSRISTGTNYGYTF

v_call: TRBV10-2
d_call: -
j_call: TRBJ2-1
clone_size: -
cdr3_nt: TGCGCCAGCAGTGAAGGTCCGGGGCAGTTCTTC
cdr3_aa: CASSEGPGQFF

v_call: TRBV29-1
d_call: -
j_call: TRBJ2-3
clone_size: -
cdr3_nt: TGCAGCGCAGACATCTTAGTCCCTCTTTCGGCAGATACGCAGTATTTT
cdr3_aa: CSADILVPLSADTQYF

v_call: TRBV20-1
d_call: -
j_call: TRBJ2-7
clone_size: many
cdr3_nt: TGCAGTGCTAGATCCGAGAGTAGGGGGACTGGGGAGCAGTACTTC
cdr3_aa: CSARSESRGTGEQYF

v_call: TRBV3-1
d_call: TRBD1
j_call: TRBJ1-5
clone_size: -
cdr3_nt: TGTGCCAGCAGCCAATGGGACAGCCATCAGCCCCAGCATTTT
cdr3_aa: CASSQWDSHQPQHF

v_call: TRBV27
d_call: TRBD2
j_call: TRBJ2-4
clone_size: -
cdr3_nt: TGTGCCAGCAGTTTAGTCGGGAGGAGCATTCAGTACTTC
cdr3_aa: CASSLVGRSIQYF

v_call: TRBV20-1
d_call: -
j_call: TRBJ1-2
clone_size: -
cdr3_nt: TGCAGTGCTCCGGCCGGGGCCTCACTATCCTACACCTTC
cdr3_aa: CSAPAGASLSYTF

v_call: TRBV12-3/TRBV12-4
d_call: TRBD2
j_call: TRBJ2-7
clone_size: many
cdr3_nt: TGTGCCAGCAGTTTCGGGGGGGGCGAGCAGTACTTC
cdr3_aa: CASSFGGGEQYF

v_call: TRBV5-1
d_call: TRBD2
j_call: TRBJ2-1
clone_size: -
cdr3_nt: TGCGCCAGCAGCTTAACTAGCGGGAGGGCCTTATCCTACAATGACCAGTTCTTC
cdr3_aa: CASSLTSGRALSYNDQFF

v_call: TRBV9
d_call: TRBD2
j_call: TRBJ2-5
clone_size: -
cdr3_nt: TGTGCCAGCAGCACTGGCGGGGGGCTTACAAGGCGCGAGACCCAGTACTTC
cdr3_aa: CASSTGGGLTRRETQYF

v_call: TRBV6-2/TRBV6-3
d_call: TRBD1
j_call: TRBJ1-5
clone_size: -
cdr3_nt: TGTGCCAGCAGGCGACAGGGGGAAGGTCAGCCCCAGCATTTT
cdr3_aa: CASRRQGEGQPQHF

v_call: TRBV6-1
d_call: TRBD1
j_call: TRBJ2-2
clone_size: -
cdr3_nt: TGTGCCAGCAGAGAACACGGGACAGCAACCGGGGAGCTGTTTTTT
cdr3_aa: CASREHGTATGELFF

v_call: TRBV11-2
d_call: -
j_call: TRBJ2-5
clone_size: few
cdr3_nt: TGTGCCAGCAGCTTAGATCTAGGCAGGGAGGACCAGTACTTC
cdr3_aa: CASSLDLGREDQYF

v_call: TRBV29-1
d_call: -
j_call: TRBJ2-5
clone_size: -
cdr3_nt: TGCAGCGTTGCCTCTGTAAACGGGGAGACCCAGTACTTC
cdr3_aa: CSVASVNGETQYF

v_call: TRBV21-1
d_call: -
j_call: TRBJ2-7
clone_size: -
cdr3_nt: TGTGCCAGCTCCAAAGGGGGGGAAGGGAGCTACGAGCAGTACTTC
cdr3_aa: CASSKGGEGSYEQYF

v_call: TRBV11-2
d_call: TRBD1
j_call: TRBJ1-2
clone_size: few
cdr3_nt: TGTGCCAGCAGCTTAGTCCTCGGGACAGGGGCTAACTATGGCTACACCTTC
cdr3_aa: CASSLVLGTGANYGYTF

v_call: TRBV2
d_call: TRBD1
j_call: TRBJ1-2
clone_size: -
cdr3_nt: TGTGCCAGCAGTCTTGACAGGGTACACTATGGCTACACCTTC
cdr3_aa: CASSLDRVHYGYTF

v_call: TRBV5-1
d_call: TRBD2
j_call: TRBJ2-1
clone_size: -
cdr3_nt: TGCGCCAGCAGCTTAGGACTAGCGGAGACTACGTACAATGAGCAGTTCTTC
cdr3_aa: CASSLGLAETTYNEQFF

v_call: TRBV5-6
d_call: -
j_call: TRBJ1-2
clone_size: few
cdr3_nt: TGTGCCAGCAGCTCCCTAAACCGTGGCCGTATGGGCTACACCTTC
cdr3_aa: CASSSLNRGRMGYTF

v_call: TRBV7-9
d_call: -
j_call: TRBJ1-1
clone_size: -
cdr3_nt: TGTGCCAGCTTCGGACAGCCGAACACTGAAGCTTTCTTT
cdr3_aa: CASFGQPNTEAFF

v_call: TRBV29-1
d_call: -
j_call: TRBJ2-7
clone_size: -
cdr3_nt: TGCAGCGTGGGGCGGGGCCATCCGACCCCTTACGAGCAGTACTTC
cdr3_aa: CSVGRGHPTPYEQYF

v_call: TRBV2
d_call: -
j_call: TRBJ1-2
clone_size: few
cdr3_nt: TGTGCCAGCAGGCCTCGACAGACCTATGGCTACACCTTC
cdr3_aa: CASRPRQTYGYTF

v_call: TRBV6-2/TRBV6-3
d_call: -
j_call: TRBJ1-5
clone_size: -
cdr3_nt: TGTGCCAGCACCAAGATTCAGAATCAGCCCCAGCATTTT
cdr3_aa: CASTKIQNQPQHF

v_call: TRBV20-1
d_call: -
j_call: TRBJ2-5
clone_size: many
cdr3_nt: TGCAGTGCTAGGGGACTGGGCGATGGGGAGACCCAGTACTTC
cdr3_aa: CSARGLGDGETQYF

v_call: TRBV5-6
d_call: -
j_call: TRBJ2-5
clone_size: -
cdr3_nt: TGTGCCAGCAGCTTAAAGGGACGGTACCAAGAGACCCAGTACTTC
cdr3_aa: CASSLKGRYQETQYF

v_call: TRBV29-1
d_call: TRBD1
j_call: TRBJ1-1
clone_size: few
cdr3_nt: TGCAGCGTGACAGGGGGCGTCCAAGCTGAAGCTTTCTTT
cdr3_aa: CSVTGGVQAEAFF

v_call: TRBV20-1
d_call: -
j_call: TRBJ2-7
clone_size: -
cdr3_nt: TGCAGTGCGGGACCCCCAAACGAGCAGTACTTC
cdr3_aa: CSAGPPNEQYF

v_call: TRBV4-1
d_call: -
j_call: TRBJ2-7
clone_size: -
cdr3_nt: TGCGCCAGCAGCCCTAAAGGAGCGGAGCAGTACTTC
cdr3_aa: CASSPKGAEQYF

v_call: TRBV3-1
d_call: -
j_call: TRBJ2-7
clone_size: -
cdr3_nt: TGTGCCAGCAGCTCAATAAGGGGGAGAGAGCAGTACTTC
cdr3_aa: CASSSIRGREQYF

v_call: TRBV9
d_call: -
j_call: TRBJ2-5
clone_size: few
cdr3_nt: TGTGCCAGCAGCGTAAGCTCGGACAACAGGTACCAAGAGACCCAGTACTTC
cdr3_aa: CASSVSSDNRYQETQYF

v_call: TRBV7-6
d_call: TRBD1
j_call: TRBJ2-7
clone_size: -
cdr3_nt: TGTGCCAGCAGCTCCGGCCCCCGGACAGGGAGCGGGTACGAGCAGTACTTC
cdr3_aa: CASSSGPRTGSGYEQYF

v_call: TRBV24-1
d_call: -
j_call: TRBJ2-1
clone_size: -
cdr3_nt: TGTGCCACCAGTGATTTGGGACAGAGCTCCTACAATGAGCAGTTCTTC
cdr3_aa: CATSDLGQSSYNEQFF

v_call: TRBV6-1
d_call: -
j_call: TRBJ2-3
clone_size: many
cdr3_nt: TGTGCCAGCGGATTTAAAACGGGCGCAGATACGCAGTATTTT
cdr3_aa: CASGFKTGADTQYF

v_call: TRBV2
d_call: -
j_call: TRBJ2-7
clone_size: once
cdr3_nt: TGTGCCGATGATAGGCAGGGGTCCTACAATGAGCAGTACTTC
cdr3_aa: CADDRQGSYNEQYF

v_call: TRBV7-9
d_call: -
j_call: TRBJ1-5
clone_size: -
cdr3_nt: TGTGCCAGCAGCTTAGGAAGGGGGGGCGTCGGCAATCAGCCCCAGCATTTT
cdr3_aa: CASSLGRGGVGNQPQHF

v_call: TRBV24-1
d_call: -
j_call: TRBJ2-4
clone_size: -
cdr3_nt: TGTGCCACCAACCCTAGTGGTTTGGGAGCCAAAAACATTCAGTACTTC
cdr3_aa: CATNPSGLGAKNIQYF

v_call: TRBV20-1
d_call: TRBD2
j_call: TRBJ2-7
clone_size: few
cdr3_nt: TGCAGTGCTACATTACCGACTAGCGGCTCCTACGAGCAGTACTTC
cdr3_aa: CSATLPTSGSYEQYF

v_call: TRBV5-1
d_call: TRBD2
j_call: TRBJ2-5
clone_size: -
cdr3_nt: TGCGCCAGCAGCTTGGAGGCTAGCGGGATACAAGAGACCCAGTACTTC
cdr3_aa: CASSLEASGIQETQYF

v_call: TRBV30
d_call: -
j_call: TRBJ1-2
clone_size: few
cdr3_nt: TGTGCCTGGAGTTCTACGGCCAACTATGGCTACACCTTC
cdr3_aa: CAWSSTANYGYTF

v_call: TRBV6-1
d_call: -
j_call: TRBJ2-1
clone_size: few
cdr3_nt: TGTGCCAGCAGGCCCAAAAGGGAAGCGGGCCCCTACAATGAGCAGTTCTTC
cdr3_aa: CASRPKREAGPYNEQFF

v_call: TRBV4-1
d_call: -
j_call: TRBJ1-2
clone_size: -
cdr3_nt: TGCGCCAGCAGCCAGAAGCTTGACAGGAGGCCCAAAAACTATGGCTACACCTTC
cdr3_aa: CASSQKLDRRPKNYGYTF

v_call: TRBV15
d_call: TRBD2
j_call: TRBJ2-3
clone_size: -
cdr3_nt: TGTGCCACCTGCGGCGGGGGGGATTATACGCAGTATTTT
cdr3_aa: CATCGGGDYTQYF

v_call: TRBV30
d_call: TRBD1
j_call: TRBJ1-1
clone_size: -
cdr3_nt: TGTGCCTGGAGTGTACAAAGGGGGCGCGTGAACACTGAAGCTTTCTTT
cdr3_aa: CAWSVQRGRVNTEAFF

v_call: TRBV13
d_call: -
j_call: TRBJ2-7
clone_size: -
cdr3_nt: TGTGCCAGCAGCGCCGCGCTGCACAACGAGCAGTACTTC
cdr3_aa: CASSAALHNEQYF

v_call: TRBV28
d_call: TRBD1
j_call: TRBJ2-7
clone_size: -
cdr3_nt: TGTGCCAGCATCACAGGGGGCTTGACCTACGAGCAGTACTTC
cdr3_aa: CASITGGLTYEQYF

v_call: TRBV9
d_call: TRBD1
j_call: TRBJ1-2
clone_size: -
cdr3_nt: TGTGCCAGCAGCGCCGAGACAGGGTTTCCATATGGCTACACCTTC
cdr3_aa: CASSAETGFPYGYTF

v_call: TRBV6-5
d_call: -
j_call: TRBJ1-2
clone_size: -
cdr3_nt: TGTGCCAGCAGTTACCTCCGGGACACCCAGGGGGGCTACACCTTC
cdr3_aa: CASSYLRDTQGGYTF

v_call: TRBV7-3
d_call: TRBD2
j_call: TRBJ2-7
clone_size: many
cdr3_nt: TGTGCCAGCAGCTCCTTTAGCGGGAACTCCTACGAGCAGTACTTC
cdr3_aa: CASSSFSGNSYEQYF

v_call: TRBV3-1
d_call: -
j_call: TRBJ1-2
clone_size: -
cdr3_nt: TGTGCCAGCACCCACCGGGGAGGATTCGATGGCTACACCTTC
cdr3_aa: CASTHRGGFDGYTF

v_call: TRBV20-1
d_call: -
j_call: TRBJ2-5
clone_size: -
cdr3_nt: TGCAGTGCTAGAGATCTGAGGACAGATTTTCGAGAGACCCAGTACTTC
cdr3_aa: CSARDLRTDFRETQYF

v_call: TRBV28
d_call: -
j_call: TRBJ2-7
clone_size: -
cdr3_nt: TGTGCCAGCAGTTCCAACGCAGAACAGGGAACCTACGAGCAGTACTTC
cdr3_aa: CASSSNAEQGTYEQYF